This entry lists 12 T cell receptor beta chains sequenced from one sample in a study of T-cell reconstitution after alpha-beta-depleted transplantation in children. TCRbeta library preparation incorporated unique molecular identifiers. MiXCR was run by TCRdb on the PCR reads, yielding one entry per CDR3 protein. Of about 610,000 distinct CDR3 sequences listed, 10% to 13% are singletons. Sequencing was performed on PBMCs from the stem cell graft donor, taken from the stem cell graft. Receptors were obtained from a human donor who donated a stem cell graft to a child with acute myeloid leukemia.

This chain links TRBV7-8 with TRBJ2-3, with TRBD1 matching 10 bases. After removal of 6 bases from V and 0 bases from J, the junction contained 12 bases not matched to a gene. The germline gives CDR1 SGHVS, CDR2 FQNEAQ. The CDR3 length is 18 residues. CDR3 sequence (DNA): TGTGCCAGCAGTTATGGACAGGGGGGCGTTATTAGCACAGATACGCAGTATTTT. Its protein is CASSYGQGGVISTDTQYF.

This clonotype was found once. The V gene is TRBV3-1, the J gene TRBJ2-7; 7 nucleotides agree with TRBD1. The CDR3 extends over 15 amino acids. CDR1 and CDR2 from the germline V gene are LGHDT and YNNKEL (reference sequence). Losses at the gene ends were 1 base for V and 3 bases for J; bases not matched to a gene: 6. The CDR3 spells CASSQAQGYHYEQYF. The CDR3 DNA reads as TGTGCCAGCAGCCAAGCACAGGGGTATCACTACGAGCAGTACTTC.

This chain joins TRBV7-1 and TRBJ2-7, with D possibly being TRBD2 (5 bases). TRBV7-1 is given ORF status, its function remaining uncertain. The CDR3 runs to 15 residues. Trimming removed 3 bases from V and 4 bases from J, with 16 bases in between. The CDR3 bases are TGTGCCAGCAGCTCCCGCCCGAGCGGAGCGTACGAGCAGTACTTC. Its translation: CASSSRPSGAYEQYF.

This clonotype has a count of ten or more. J is TRBJ1-3 and V is TRBV29-1; TRBD1 aligns across 7 bases. Germline CDR1 and CDR2: SQVTM and ANQGSEA. The length of the CDR3 is 13 residues. After removal of 2 bases from V and 3 bases from J, the junction contained 1 base not matched to a gene. As DNA, the CDR3 is TGCAGCGTTGAATCAGGGGGTGGAAACACCATATATTTT. This encodes CSVESGGGNTIYF.

This clonotype was picked up many times. The chain's CDR3 is CSVGPRQSYEQYF. DNA for the CDR3: TGCAGCGTTGGGCCCCGACAGAGCTACGAGCAGTACTTC. This chain connects TRBV29-1 to TRBJ2-7; D may be TRBD1 (5 bases). Germline V gene data show CDR1 as SQVTM and CDR2 as ANQGSEA. V lost 4 bases and J 3 bases, leaving 13 bases between the germline ends. The CDR3 consists of 13 residues.

As concerns this clonotype: A single base separates this from a much larger clone, so it may be a read error. Because the CDR3 is missing its conserved closing phenylalanine or tryptophan, this is likely a read error. The rearrangement joins TRBV20-1 to TRBJ2-7; weak D call: TRBD2 (7 bases). There are 11 residues in the CDR3. Trimming removed 6 bases at V and 5 bases at J, with 11 bases between. The germline V gene encodes CDR1 DFQATT and CDR2 SNEGSKA (reference sequence). CDR3 in amino acids: CSAGGPDEQYY. CDR3 nucleotides: TGCAGTGCCGGGGGGCCCGACGAGCAGTACTAC.

Ten or more counts support this clonotype. The V call is TRBV5-1, the J call TRBJ2-1; D not resolved. Trimming shortened V by 0 bases and J by 11 bases, and 9 bases separated the two germline ends. Germline CDR1 and CDR2: SGHRS and YFSETQ. The CDR3 extends over 12 amino acids. In nucleotides, the CDR3 is TGCGCCAGCAGCTTGGACGGCTACAAGCAGTTCTTC. Its translation: CASSLDGYKQFF.

The chain employs TRBV5-1 and TRBJ2-7, with D possibly called TRBD1 or TRBD2 (5 bases each). This CDR3 comprises 16 residues. V gave up 2 bases and J gave up 0 bases, with 15 bases separating them. CDR1 and CDR2 (germline): SGHRS, YFSETQ. The CDR3: CASSFLEGRYSYEQYF. The DNA of the CDR3 is TGCGCCAGCAGCTTTCTTGAGGGGCGTTACTCCTACGAGCAGTACTTC.

A few counts support this clonotype. The chain is built from TRBV2 and TRBJ2-2, with TRBD2 matching 8 bases. The V gene end was trimmed by 4 bases and the J gene end by 1 base; junction bases not matched to a gene: 14. Germline V CDR1 and CDR2: SNHLY, FYNNEI. The length of the CDR3 is 19 residues. This CDR3 is CASSAGSGVGNLNTGELFF. DNA of the CDR3: TGTGCCAGCAGTGCCGGTAGCGGGGTTGGAAATCTGAACACCGGGGAGCTGTTTTTT.

The chain couples TRBV30 to TRBJ1-5, with 7 positions matching TRBD1. This CDR3 is built from 13 residues. V lost 5 bases and J lost 2; bases outside the gene matches: 3. The germline CDR1 and CDR2 sequences are GTSNPN and SVGIG (reference sequence). The CDR3 sequence is CAWATGGNQPQHF. Written as DNA, the CDR3 is TGTGCCTGGGCCACAGGGGGCAATCAGCCCCAGCATTTT.

The rearrangement joins TRBV5-1 to TRBJ2-5; 7 bases line up with TRBD2. With V trimmed by 2 bases and J by 0 bases, 7 bases remained unmatched. In germline, CDR1 is SGHRS, CDR2 YFSETQ. This CDR3 is 16 amino acids long. CDR3 nucleotides: TGCGCCAGCAGCTTTTTCCCTAGCGGAGACCAAGAGACCCAGTACTTC. Translating gives CASSFFPSGDQETQYF. The full variable domain, in which reference TRBV5-1 and TRBJ2-5 provide the parts outside the CDR3, is KAGVTQTPRYLIKTRGQQVTLSCSPISGHRSVSWYQQTPGQGLQFLFEYFSETQRNKGNFPGRFSGRQFSNSRSEMNVSTLELGDSALYLCASSFFPSGDQETQYFGPGTRLLVL.

The CDR3 region is CASSARLALRKDTQYF. CDR3 nucleotide sequence: TGCGCCAGCAGCGCGCGACTAGCACTTAGGAAGGATACGCAGTATTTT. This sequence joins TRBV5-1 and TRBJ2-3; 7 bases align to TRBD2. The V and J ends lost 4 bases and 6 bases, in that order; junction bases with no gene match: 14. CDR1 is SGHRS and CDR2 is YFSETQ in the germline V gene. The CDR3 is 16 amino acids.